These 25 T cell receptor beta chains came from one sample sequenced in a study of T cell responses to AZD1222 COVID-19 vaccine. Sequencing used immunoSEQ multiplex PCR; TCRdb keeps in-frame clones, though not all of them. Among approximately 100,000 clones listed, over 75% were seen once. Sequencing used peripheral blood, obtained on day 0 of AZD1222 vaccination. The receptors originated from an adult in good health.

The table lists this clone with a count of one. This chain uses TRBV29-1 with TRBJ1-1, with D uncertain. Trimming shortened V by 7 bases and J by 2 bases, and 11 bases separated the two germline ends. Germline loops: CDR1 SQVTM, CDR2 ANQGSEA. The CDR3 spans 12 residues. As DNA, the CDR3 is TGCAGCGCCCGGACGGGAAACACTGAAGCTTTCTTT. Translated: CSARTGNTEAFF.

J is TRBJ1-3 and V is TRBV5-1; possible D gene TRBD1, 5 bases. The length of the CDR3 is 13 residues. Germline loops: CDR1 SGHRS, CDR2 YFSETQ. V lost 5 bases, J lost 1 base, and 7 bases lay in between. CDR3 sequence reads: CASSQGSGNTIYF. The DNA of the CDR3 is TGCGCCAGCAGTCAGGGTTCTGGAAACACCATATATTTT.

The chain is built from TRBV24-1 and TRBJ2-5; possible D gene TRBD1, 5 bases. Germline V gene data show CDR1 as KGHDR and CDR2 as SFDVKD. The CDR3 extends over 16 amino acids. The V gene lost 5 bases and the J gene lost 2 bases, with 17 bases spanning the gap. The CDR3 spells CATSAGRVEPQETQYF. Written as DNA, the CDR3 is TGTGCCACCAGTGCAGGCAGGGTCGAACCACAAGAGACCCAGTACTTC.

This clone has just a few counts. The chain recombines TRBV2 with TRBJ1-4; possibly TRBD1 for D (5 bases). Trimming removed 3 bases from V and 11 bases from J, with 13 bases in between. There are 13 residues in the CDR3. Germline CDR1 reads SNHLY; CDR2 reads FYNNEI. The CDR3 DNA is TGTGCCAGCAGTGATGAAGGAGGGGAGAAACTGTTTTTT. Translating gives CASSDEGGEKLFF.

The chain carries TRBV29-1 and TRBJ1-1, with D uncertain. The CDR3 consists of 13 residues. The germline CDR1 and CDR2 sequences are SQVTM and ANQGSEA. V shed 1 base and J shed 0 bases, with 6 bases lying between them. This chain's CDR3 is CSVEGRLNTEAFF. The CDR3, as DNA: TGCAGCGTTGAAGGCAGGTTGAACACTGAAGCTTTCTTT.

There are a few counts of this clone. The chain uses TRBV27 and TRBJ1-1, with TRBD1 as a possible D gene (6 bases). The CDR3 is 15 amino acids. V gave up 6 bases and J gave up 2 bases, with 16 bases separating them. The germline CDR1 and CDR2 sequences are MNHEY and SMNVEV (reference sequence). CDR3 region: CASSLRTGLNTEAFF. The CDR3 DNA reads TGTGCCAGCAGCCTACGTACAGGGCTCAACACTGAAGCTTTCTTT.

The chain recombines TRBV19 with TRBJ1-5; no definite D call. Trimming left V 7 bases short and J 6 bases short, with 13 bases between. Germline V CDR1 and CDR2: LNHDA, SQIVND (reference sequence). There are 13 residues in the CDR3. The chain's CDR3 is CASNWGGFQPQHF. The CDR3 DNA follows: TGTGCCAGTAATTGGGGAGGGTTTCAGCCCCAGCATTTT. Using reference TRBV19 and TRBJ1-5 for the parts outside the CDR3, the full variable domain is DGGITQSPKYLFRKEGQNVTLSCEQNLNHDAMYWYRQDPGQGLRLIYYSQIVNDFQKGDIAEGYSVSREKKESFPLTVTSAQKNPTAFYLCASNWGGFQPQHFGDGTRLSIL.

This chain connects TRBV29-1 to TRBJ1-1; no definite D call. In germline, CDR1 is SQVTM, CDR2 ANQGSEA. Between the trimmed V and J ends, which lost 3 bases and 0 bases, there was a span of 20 bases. This CDR3 has 17 amino acids. CDR3 bases: TGCAGCGTTGAGGGGTCAGCTAGGGTATCGGTGAACACTGAAGCTTTCTTT. Translating gives CSVEGSARVSVNTEAFF. Using reference TRBV29-1 and TRBJ1-1 for the parts outside the CDR3, the full variable domain is SAVISQKPSRDICQRGTSLTIQCQVDSQVTMMFWYRQQPGQSLTLIATANQGSEATYESGFVIDKFPISRPNLTFSTLTVSNMSPEDSSIYLCSVEGSARVSVNTEAFFGQGTRLTVV.

The V call is TRBV24-1, the J call TRBJ2-3; D gene uncertain. Germline V gene sequence: CDR1 KGHDR, CDR2 SFDVKD. Trimming pared 2 bases from V and 6 bases from J, leaving 8 bases between. The CDR3 consists of 13 residues. The CDR3: CATSDSSRDTQYF. As DNA, the CDR3 is TGTGCCACCAGTGATTCATCCAGGGATACGCAGTATTTT.

The rearrangement joins TRBV7-9 to TRBJ2-6, with a weak D call TRBD1 (5 bases). V gave up 5 bases and J gave up 2 bases, with 10 bases separating them. The length of the CDR3 is 15 residues. Germline V gene data show CDR1 as SEHNR and CDR2 as FQNEAQ (reference sequence). DNA of the CDR3: TGTGCCAGCAGCAGGCAGGGTGCTGGGGCCAACGTCCTGACTTTC. Encoded protein: CASSRQGAGANVLTF. Full variable domain (remainder filled in from reference TRBV7-9 and TRBJ2-6): DTGVSQNPRHKITKRGQNVTFRCDPISEHNRLYWYRQTLGQGPEFLTYFQNEAQLEKSRLLSDRFSAERPKGSFSTLEIQRTEQGDSAMYLCASSRQGAGANVLTFGAGSRLTVL.

This chain joins TRBV19 and TRBJ1-2; 7 nucleotides agree with TRBD1. Trimming cost V 5 bases and J 4 bases; bases outside gene matches: 7. This CDR3 region has 14 residues. Germline CDR1 and CDR2: LNHDA and SQIVND (reference sequence). CDR3 sequence (DNA): TGTGCCAGTAGTCCCAGGACAGGCTTCTATGGCTACACCTTC. It yields the protein CASSPRTGFYGYTF.

This chain uses TRBV10-3 with TRBJ1-6, with 10 nucleotides matching TRBD1. The CDR3 is 16 residues long. In germline, CDR1 is ENHRY, CDR2 SYGVKD. V lost 7 bases to trimming and J lost 6 bases; unmatched junction nucleotides: 9. CDR3 sequence: CAITEGQGGGNSPLHF. Here the CDR3 DNA reads TGTGCCATCACCGAAGGACAGGGGGGGGGTAATTCACCCCTCCACTTT.

The chain is built from TRBV29-1 and TRBJ1-5; the D is unclear. The CDR3 is made up of 9 amino acids. Looked up from germline, CDR1 is SQVTM and CDR2 is ANQGSEA. With 8 bases removed from V and 4 bases from J, the gap between germline ends came to 3 bases. This CDR3 is CSLNQPQHF. Here the CDR3 DNA reads TGCAGCCTAAATCAGCCCCAGCATTTT.

This rearrangement joins TRBV6-5 to TRBJ1-4, with TRBD1 identical over 8 bases. Germline-derived CDR1 and CDR2 are MNHEY and SVGAGI. With 2 bases clipped from V and 5 bases from J, the junction kept 7 bases outside the gene matches. This CDR3 has 16 amino acids. In nucleotides, the CDR3 is TGTGCCAGCAGTTACCTAGGACAGGGCTTGAATGAAAAACTGTTTTTT. Translating it yields CASSYLGQGLNEKLFF.

The genes are TRBV24-1 and TRBJ2-3, with unresolved D. Trimming shortened V by 5 bases and J by 0 bases, and 2 bases separated the two germline ends. Germline V gives CDR1 KGHDR, CDR2 SFDVKD. The CDR3 extends over 12 amino acids. DNA of the CDR3: TGTGCCACCAGTGGCAGCACAGATACGCAGTATTTT. It yields the protein CATSGSTDTQYF.

The chain combines TRBV19 with TRBJ1-1; unclear D gene. Germline V gene lookup returns CDR1 LNHDA and CDR2 SQIVND (reference sequence). The V and J ends lost 2 bases and 2 bases respectively, with 6 bases between them. The CDR3 contains 13 residues. In DNA, the CDR3 is TGTGCCAGTAGTATACAGACTAACACTGAAGCTTTCTTT. Translation: CASSIQTNTEAFF. Combining the CDR3 with reference TRBV19 and TRBJ1-1 gives the whole variable domain DGGITQSPKYLFRKEGQNVTLSCEQNLNHDAMYWYRQDPGQGLRLIYYSQIVNDFQKGDIAEGYSVSREKKESFPLTVTSAQKNPTAFYLCASSIQTNTEAFFGQGTRLTVV.

The chain has TRBV19 and TRBJ1-2; no clear D gene. CDR1 and CDR2 (germline): LNHDA, SQIVND (reference sequence). Trimming cost V 5 bases and J 4 bases, with 11 bases left between them. This CDR3 region has 13 residues. The CDR3 nucleotides read TGTGCCAGTAGTCCCGGGAGTATCTATGGCTACACCTTC. Translated: CASSPGSIYGYTF.

DNA of the CDR3: TGTGCCAGCAGAGCCGGGACTAGCGGGGGGGCCCCCTACAATGAGCAGTTCTTC. Its translation is CASRAGTSGGAPYNEQFF. This chain uses TRBV2 with TRBJ2-1; 16 bases are a match to TRBD2. Unmatched junction bases numbered 7, after V lost 6 bases and J lost 2 bases. This CDR3 has 18 residues. CDR1 and CDR2 from the germline V gene are SNHLY and FYNNEI.

The V gene is TRBV28, the J gene TRBJ1-2; D is perhaps TRBD1 (5 bases). The germline V gene has CDR1 MDHEN and CDR2 SYDVKM. V was clipped by 7 bases and J by 0 bases, with 15 bases between them. The length of the CDR3 is 15 residues. CDR3 protein: CASTSVGETNYGYTF. The CDR3 nucleotides are TGTGCCAGCACCTCCGTGGGGGAAACTAACTATGGCTACACCTTC.

This clone was recorded only once. The chain carries TRBV21-1 and TRBJ2-5; TRBD2, as called in the table, went unchecked against the DNA. TRBV21-1 is a listed pseudogene. This CDR3 region has 17 residues. CDR3 coding DNA: TGTGCCAGCAGCAAATCATGGACTAGCGGGACCATAGAGACCCAGTACTTC. Protein product: CASSKSWTSGTIETQYF.

The chain employs TRBV9 and TRBJ1-2, with D uncertain. CDR1 and CDR2 (germline): SGDLS, YYNGEE. Trimming took off 3 bases at V and 0 bases at J, with 15 bases between the two ends. This CDR3 is built from 16 residues. CDR3 residues: CASSAPIAPTNYGYTF. The CDR3 DNA reads TGTGCCAGCAGCGCTCCCATTGCCCCCACTAACTATGGCTACACCTTC.

The table lists this clone with a count of one. This rearrangement joins TRBV27 to TRBJ1-5, with D hard to call. Per germline, CDR1 MNHEY and CDR2 SMNVEV (reference sequence). The CDR3 runs to 14 residues. Trimming removed 1 base at V and 3 bases at J, with 7 bases between. This CDR3 is CASSLLGTNQPQHF. CDR3 bases: TGTGCCAGCAGTTTATTGGGTACCAATCAGCCCCAGCATTTT.

This chain uses TRBV7-9 with TRBJ2-3; tentatively, D is TRBD2 (6 bases). In germline, CDR1 is SEHNR, CDR2 FQNEAQ (reference sequence). The CDR3 is 13 residues long. Trimming pared 11 bases from V and 0 bases from J, leaving 12 bases between. The CDR3 DNA reads as TGTGCCCTAAAGGGGAGGAGCACAGATACGCAGTATTTT. This encodes CALKGRSTDTQYF.

The V and J genes are TRBV6-5 and TRBJ1-5; D is unclear. Germline V gene sequence: CDR1 MNHEY, CDR2 SVGAGI. This CDR3 comprises 15 residues. V gave up 2 bases and J gave up 3 bases, with 11 bases separating them. CDR3 loop: CASSYGQTFNQPQHF. In DNA form, the CDR3 reads TGTGCCAGCAGTTACGGGCAGACGTTCAATCAGCCCCAGCATTTT.

The gene calls are TRBV5-1 and TRBJ1-3; D gene ambiguous. The CDR3 runs to 14 residues. V lost 1 base and J 0 bases, leaving 5 bases between the germline ends. Germline V lookup: CDR1 SGHRS, CDR2 YFSETQ. DNA of the CDR3: TGCGCCAGCAGCTTGTTTCACTCTGGAAACACCATATATTTT. Translating it yields CASSLFHSGNTIYF.